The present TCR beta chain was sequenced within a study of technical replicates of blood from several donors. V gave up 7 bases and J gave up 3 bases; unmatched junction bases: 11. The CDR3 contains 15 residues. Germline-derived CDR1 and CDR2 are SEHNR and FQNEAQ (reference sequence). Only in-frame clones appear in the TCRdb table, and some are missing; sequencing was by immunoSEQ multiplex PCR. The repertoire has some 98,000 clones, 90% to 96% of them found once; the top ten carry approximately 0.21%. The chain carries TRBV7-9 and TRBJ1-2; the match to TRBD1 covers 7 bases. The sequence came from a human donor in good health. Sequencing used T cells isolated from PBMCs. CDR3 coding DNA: TGTGCCAGCACTGGACAGGACGGGACATACTATGGCTACACCTTC. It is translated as CASTGQDGTYYGYTF.